The 20 T cell receptor beta chains below all came from one sample that was sequenced in a study of blood T cell repertoires in COVID-19. Here immunoSEQ multiplex PCR was the method, and the copy in TCRdb shows in-frame clones only, minus some. The sample consists of about 240,000 clones, 82% of them appearing once. The sequenced sample consisted of peripheral blood. The receptors originated from a woman in her sixties or seventies with active or convalescent COVID-19.

The CDR3 protein is CSAIGQGSEKLFF. Here the CDR3 DNA reads TGCAGCGCCATCGGACAGGGTAGTGAAAAACTGTTTTTT. The gene calls are TRBV29-1 and TRBJ1-4, with 8 nucleotides matching TRBD1. This CDR3 comprises 13 residues. The germline CDR1 and CDR2 sequences are SQVTM and ANQGSEA. Trimming at V came to 7 bases and at J to 7 bases, leaving 8 bases not matched to a gene. Variable domain in full (rest from reference TRBV29-1 and TRBJ1-4): SAVISQKPSRDICQRGTSLTIQCQVDSQVTMMFWYRQQPGQSLTLIATANQGSEATYESGFVIDKFPISRPNLTFSTLTVSNMSPEDSSIYLCSAIGQGSEKLFFGSGTQLSVL.

The V and J genes are TRBV5-5 and TRBJ1-3; no clear D. CDR3 length: 15 amino acids. V was clipped by 0 bases and J by 4 bases, with 11 bases between them. Germline CDR1 SGHKS, CDR2 YYEKEE (reference sequence). In nucleotides, the CDR3 is TGTGCCAGCAGCTTGGTCACGGTTAGAGGAAACACCATATATTTT. Translation gives CASSLVTVRGNTIYF.

This clone was counted once. The rearrangement links TRBV5-6 to TRBJ2-7; D remains unclear. CDR1 is SGHDT, CDR2 YYEEEE, per germline. V lost 4 bases and J lost 4, with 18 bases in between. The CDR3 runs to 15 residues. The CDR3 DNA is TGTGCCAGCAGCCCAGAGTTGGGCCCCCGGTACGAGCAGTACTTC. Protein product: CASSPELGPRYEQYF.

The rearrangement uses TRBV28 and TRBJ2-7; the D gene is possibly TRBD2 (6 bases). Trimming left V 9 bases short and J 3 bases short, with 15 bases between. CDR1 is MDHEN and CDR2 is SYDVKM in the germline V gene. The CDR3 totals 13 residues. The CDR3 DNA sequence: TGTGCCAGTGGGGGAGGTCGACTCTACGAGCAGTACTTC. This sequence encodes CASGGGRLYEQYF.

This rearrangement joins TRBV18 to TRBJ2-7; TRBD1 is a possible D gene (7 bases). Germline V gene data show CDR1 as KGHSH and CDR2 as LQKENI. Trimming took off 3 bases at V and 0 bases at J, with 18 bases between the two ends. There are 17 residues in the CDR3. Here the CDR3 reads CASSPQGGGPSSYEQYF. The CDR3 coding sequence is TGTGCCAGCTCACCGCAGGGGGGAGGACCGAGCTCCTACGAGCAGTACTTC.

The chain carries TRBV6-6 and TRBJ1-1; a weak D match, TRBD1 (6 bases). This CDR3 comprises 14 residues. V was trimmed by 2 bases and J by 7 bases, leaving 14 bases between them. Germline V gene sequence: CDR1 MNHNY, CDR2 SVGAGI (reference sequence). CDR3: CASSYPRGADEAFF. CDR3 coding DNA: TGTGCCAGCAGTTACCCCCGGGGGGCTGATGAAGCTTTCTTT.

The chain joins TRBV6-5 to TRBJ1-1; a weak D match, TRBD1 (5 bases). The germline V gene encodes CDR1 MNHEY and CDR2 SVGAGI. This CDR3 has 13 amino acids. Trimming removed 10 bases from V and 6 bases from J, with 18 bases in between. CDR3: CATKWGVDAEAFF. DNA for the CDR3: TGTGCCACCAAGTGGGGGGTGGACGCTGAAGCTTTCTTT.

This chain connects TRBV6-5 to TRBJ1-2, with TRBD1 as a possible D gene (6 bases). The germline V and J ends were trimmed by 6 bases and 6 bases, with 14 bases remaining between them. The CDR3 covers 13 residues. CDR1 and CDR2 from the germline V gene are MNHEY and SVGAGI. CDR3 coding DNA: TGTGCCAGCAGCCCAACAGGGTCCAATGGCTACACCTTC. Translated: CASSPTGSNGYTF.

The CDR3 loop reads CASSQGWDPNQPQHF. The CDR3 DNA follows: TGTGCCAGTAGTCAGGGGTGGGACCCTAATCAGCCCCAGCATTTT. This chain uses TRBV19 with TRBJ1-5, with a weak D call TRBD1 (6 bases). Between the trimmed V and J ends, which lost 5 bases and 4 bases, there was a span of 15 bases. CDR1 and CDR2 from the germline V gene are LNHDA and SQIVND (reference sequence). This CDR3 region has 15 residues. The complete variable domain, with remaining parts taken from reference TRBV19 and TRBJ1-5, reads DGGITQSPKYLFRKEGQNVTLSCEQNLNHDAMYWYRQDPGQGLRLIYYSQIVNDFQKGDIAEGYSVSREKKESFPLTVTSAQKNPTAFYLCASSQGWDPNQPQHFGDGTRLSIL.

This chain connects TRBV7-2 to TRBJ1-6, with D maybe TRBD1 (5 bases). V was trimmed by 1 base and J by 7 bases, leaving 11 bases between them. From germline, CDR1 is SGHTA and CDR2 FQGNSA. The CDR3 totals 15 residues. This CDR3 reads CASSLVWRGNSPLHF. The CDR3 region has the DNA TGTGCCAGCAGCTTAGTTTGGAGGGGCAATTCACCCCTCCACTTT. The full variable domain, its missing parts supplied by reference TRBV7-2 and TRBJ1-6, is GAGVSQSPSNKVTEKGKDVELRCDPISGHTALYWYRQSLGQGLEFLIYFQGNSAPDKSGLPSDRFSAERTGGSVSTLTIQRTQQEDSAVYLCASSLVWRGNSPLHFGNGTRLTVT.

The rearrangement links TRBV19 to TRBJ1-5; TRBD1 agrees at 7 bases. Trimming at V came to 3 bases and at J to 2 bases, leaving 10 bases not matched to a gene. The CDR3 spans 17 residues. Germline assignment: CDR1 LNHDA and CDR2 SQIVND (reference sequence). In DNA, the CDR3 is TGTGCCAGTAGTATCCCCACAGGGGCGATCGGCAATCAGCCCCAGCATTTT. Protein product: CASSIPTGAIGNQPQHF.

The chain employs TRBV3-1 (or the pseudogene TRBV3-2) and TRBJ1-2, with a possible D match to TRBD1 (6 bases). Trimming left V 4 bases short and J 1 base short, with 13 bases between. CDR1 is LGHDT, CDR2 YNNKEL, per germline (reference sequence). The CDR3 spans 15 residues. The DNA of the CDR3 is TGTGCCAGCAGCCCACGACAGGCGAATAACTATGGCTACACCTTC. Translated: CASSPRQANNYGYTF.

This clone came up once. The V and J genes are TRBV24-1 and TRBJ2-3; no clear D gene. Germline V CDR1 and CDR2: KGHDR, SFDVKD. The CDR3 covers 12 residues. V lost 3 bases to trimming and J lost 4 bases, with 4 bases between them. The CDR3 reads CATSDRADTQYF. The CDR3 DNA is TGTGCCACCAGTGATCGCGCAGATACGCAGTATTTT.

DNA of the CDR3: TGTGCCACCAGCTCCAACAGGGGTGCCTACTATGGCTACACCTTC. Residues: CATSSNRGAYYGYTF. This chain joins TRBV15 and TRBJ1-2, with 7 bases fitting TRBD1. The CDR3 sequence is 15 residues long. The V gene's germline CDR1 is LNHNV and CDR2 YYDKDF (reference sequence). V lost 5 bases, J lost 3 bases, and 9 bases stayed unmatched.

V is TRBV5-1 and J is TRBJ2-3; TRBD1 matches 7 bases. Germline lookup yields CDR1 SGHRS and CDR2 YFSETQ. V was clipped by 3 bases and J by 4 bases; unmatched bases: 5. The CDR3 runs to 14 residues. The DNA for the CDR3 is TGCGCCAGCAGCTCAACGACAGGGTCAGATACGCAGTATTTT. Translating it yields CASSSTTGSDTQYF. The whole variable domain, filled in from reference TRBV5-1 and TRBJ2-3, reads KAGVTQTPRYLIKTRGQQVTLSCSPISGHRSVSWYQQTPGQGLQFLFEYFSETQRNKGNFPGRFSGRQFSNSRSEMNVSTLELGDSALYLCASSSTTGSDTQYFGPGTRLTVL.

This clone was detected once. The chain links TRBV7-3 to TRBJ2-2, with 11 bases identical to TRBD2. The CDR3 length is 17 residues. V shed 5 bases, J shed 6 bases, and the junction held 11 bases outside the gene matches. The germline gives CDR1 SGHTA, CDR2 FQGTGA. CDR3 in DNA: TGTGCCAGCAGCCAAAGGGTCCTAGCGGGGGGACCCGGGGAGCTGTTTTTT. Its translation: CASSQRVLAGGPGELFF.

This rearrangement joins TRBV27 to TRBJ2-3; TRBD2 matches at 9 bases. Germline assignment: CDR1 MNHEY and CDR2 SMNVEV (reference sequence). The V gene end was trimmed by 3 bases and the J gene end by 4 bases; junction bases not matched to a gene: 8. The CDR3 loop spans 16 amino acids. DNA of the CDR3: TGTGCCAGCAGTTTTTCAAGCGGGGGGCTGGCAGATACGCAGTATTTT. It specifies CASSFSSGGLADTQYF.

The chain links TRBV7-6 to TRBJ2-7; D perhaps matches TRBD1 (8 bases). There are 15 residues in the CDR3. Trimming took off 5 bases at V and 4 bases at J, with 18 bases between the two ends. Per germline, CDR1 SGHVS and CDR2 FNYEAQ. CDR3 sequence reads: CASSRSGTGDYEQYF. The CDR3, as DNA: TGTGCCAGCAGCCGAAGCGGGACAGGAGATTACGAGCAGTACTTC.

The chain carries TRBV5-1 and TRBJ1-4; D gene ambiguous. Trimming left V 0 bases short and J 10 bases short, with 10 bases between. CDR1 is SGHRS, CDR2 YFSETQ, per germline. This CDR3 has 13 amino acids. CDR3 amino acids: CASSLVMRAKLFF. CDR3 bases: TGCGCCAGCAGCTTGGTCATGAGGGCAAAACTGTTTTTT.

Notes on this clone: The junction shows a germline mismatch at one end, possibly a read error. The chain uses TRBV7-7 and TRBJ1-5, with 10 bases matching TRBD1. Germline CDR1 and CDR2: SSHAT and FNYEAQ (reference sequence). CDR3 size: 18 residues. CDR3 sequence (DNA): TGTGCTAGCAGCTTAGCGGGGGGGGACAGGGGATGTAATCAGCCCCAGCATTTT. Translated: CASSLAGGDRGCNQPQHF.